This T cell receptor (beta chain) was sequenced during a study of human T cells and chemical hapten exposure. Study-wide results and limits: Every donor had alopecia, and their immune response may therefore differ from healthy people's.

For the library, individual cDNA molecules each received unique molecular identifiers. TCRdb recomputed calls from the RACE reads with MiXCR, one row per CDR3 protein. The sample holds more than 65,000 distinct CDR3 sequences, under 9% seen once. This clonotype was seen a few times. No antigen is known for it. Time point defined: patch test 1, 2 weeks after DPC sensitization. As for treatment: therapeutic diphenylcyclopropenone sensitization with weekly scalp DPC. The length of the CDR3 is 15 residues. Trimming left V 0 bases short and J 4 bases short, with 13 bases between. The germline V gene has CDR1 SGHRS and CDR2 YFSETQ.

The J gene is TRBJ1-1, the V gene TRBV5-1, with a tentative D call TRBD1 (6 bases). The starting material was whole blood, obtained in connection with sensitization to the hapten diphenylcyclopropenone (DPC). The receptor's source is a woman in her twenties or thirties with alopecia areata. Some clones in this sample may be carry-over from other donors' samples. DNA for the CDR3: TGCGCCAGCAGCTTGGAGTCAGGGGATATCACTGAAGCTTTCTTT. Its translation: CASSLESGDITEAFF.